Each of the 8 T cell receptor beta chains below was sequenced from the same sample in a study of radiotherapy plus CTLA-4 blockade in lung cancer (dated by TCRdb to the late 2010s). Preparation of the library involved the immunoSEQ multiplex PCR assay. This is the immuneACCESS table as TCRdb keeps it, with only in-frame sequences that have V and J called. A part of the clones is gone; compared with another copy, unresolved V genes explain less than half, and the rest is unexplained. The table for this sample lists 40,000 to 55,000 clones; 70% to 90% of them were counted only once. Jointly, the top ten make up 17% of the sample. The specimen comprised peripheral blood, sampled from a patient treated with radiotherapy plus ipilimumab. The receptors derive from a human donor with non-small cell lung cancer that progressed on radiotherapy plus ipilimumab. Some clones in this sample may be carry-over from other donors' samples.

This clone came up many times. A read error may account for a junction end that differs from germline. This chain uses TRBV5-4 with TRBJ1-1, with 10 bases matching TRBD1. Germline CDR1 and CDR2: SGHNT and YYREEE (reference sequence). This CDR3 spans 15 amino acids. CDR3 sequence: CASRPGQGFVTEAFF. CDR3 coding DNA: TGCGCCAGCAGACCGGGACAGGGGTTTGTGACTGAAGCTTTCTTT.

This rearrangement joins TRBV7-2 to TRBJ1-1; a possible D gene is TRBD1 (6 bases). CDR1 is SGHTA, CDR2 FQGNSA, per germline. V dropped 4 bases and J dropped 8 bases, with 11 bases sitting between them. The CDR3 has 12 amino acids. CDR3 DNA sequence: TGTGCCAGCAGCTCTCCGGGACAAGAAGCTTTCTTT. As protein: CASSSPGQEAFF.

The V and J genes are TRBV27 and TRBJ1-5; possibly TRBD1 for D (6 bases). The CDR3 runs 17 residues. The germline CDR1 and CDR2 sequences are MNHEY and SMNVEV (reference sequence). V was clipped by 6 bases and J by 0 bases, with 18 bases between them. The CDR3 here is CASSKKQGIYSNQPQHF. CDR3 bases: TGTGCCAGCAGCAAGAAACAGGGAATCTATAGCAATCAGCCCCAGCATTTT.

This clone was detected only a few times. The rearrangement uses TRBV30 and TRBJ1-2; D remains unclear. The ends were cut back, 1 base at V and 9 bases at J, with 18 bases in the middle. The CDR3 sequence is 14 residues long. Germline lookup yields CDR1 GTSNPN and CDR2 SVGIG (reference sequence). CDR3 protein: CAWSATPGPLRYTF. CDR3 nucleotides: TGTGCCTGGAGTGCCACCCCGGGTCCACTTCGCTACACCTTC.

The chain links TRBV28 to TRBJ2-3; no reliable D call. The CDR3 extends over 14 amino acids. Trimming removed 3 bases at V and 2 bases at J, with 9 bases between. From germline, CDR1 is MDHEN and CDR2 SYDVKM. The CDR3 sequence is CASSFRQFTDTQYF. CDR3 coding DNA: TGTGCCAGCAGTTTCCGCCAGTTCACAGATACGCAGTATTTT. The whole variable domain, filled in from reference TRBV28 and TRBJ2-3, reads DVKVTQSSRYLVKRTGEKVFLECVQDMDHENMFWYRQDPGLGLRLIYFSYDVKMKEKGDIPEGYSVSREKKERFSLILESASTNQTSMYLCASSFRQFTDTQYFGPGTRLTVL.

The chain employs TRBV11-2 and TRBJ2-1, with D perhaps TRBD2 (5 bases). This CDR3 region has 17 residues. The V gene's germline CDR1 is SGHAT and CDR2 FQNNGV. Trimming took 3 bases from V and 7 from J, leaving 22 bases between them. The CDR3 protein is CASSFVFPRLTSNEQFF. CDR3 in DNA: TGTGCCAGCAGCTTCGTCTTTCCGAGACTAACTTCGAATGAGCAGTTCTTC.

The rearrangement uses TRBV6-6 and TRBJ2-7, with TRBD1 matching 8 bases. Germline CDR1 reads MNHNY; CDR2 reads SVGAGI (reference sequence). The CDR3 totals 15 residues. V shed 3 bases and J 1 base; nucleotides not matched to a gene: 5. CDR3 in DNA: TGTGCCAGCAGTTATCCGGGACAGGTATCCTACGAGCAGTACTTC. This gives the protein CASSYPGQVSYEQYF.

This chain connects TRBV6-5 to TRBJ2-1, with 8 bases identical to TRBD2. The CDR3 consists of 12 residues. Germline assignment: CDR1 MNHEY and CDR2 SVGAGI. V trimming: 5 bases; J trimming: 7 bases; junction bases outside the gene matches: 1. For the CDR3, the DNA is TGTGCCAGCAGTCGGGGGGGGAATGAGCAGTTCTTC. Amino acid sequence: CASSRGGNEQFF.